This record covers a single TCR beta chain. This record comes from a study of Ad26.COV2.S vaccination and SARS-CoV-2 variants. Study overall: Administration of Ad26.COV2.S was intramuscular, either once or twice 56 days apart.

Trimming pared 0 bases from V and 10 bases from J, leaving 13 bases between. The CDR3 contains 15 residues. Germline V gene data show CDR1 as LNHNV and CDR2 as YYDKDF (reference sequence). Sequenced by immunoSEQ multiplex PCR; TCRdb stores in-frame clones only, minus some. The sample comprises under 500,000 clones, approximately 92% of which are singletons, and under 2% rests with the top ten. Sample treatment: 15 to 20 received Ad26.COV2.S at low or high dose, single or two shots; 5 received placebo; per-sample allocation not given. Day 63 after the first vaccine or placebo injection was the time point for sampling.

V is TRBV15 and J is TRBJ1-6; D is perhaps TRBD1 (5 bases). This receptor was taken from a person between 18 and 59 years old who received the Ad26.COV2.S COVID-19 vaccine or a placebo. Sequences were derived from peripheral blood, sampled in a trial of Ad26.COV2.S vaccine versus placebo. As DNA, the CDR3 is TGTGCCACCAGCAGAGACAGGGCTTCCAGCTCACCCCTCCACTTT. Its translation: CATSRDRASSSPLHF.